The present T cell receptor gamma chain was sequenced within a study of human gamma delta and Vdelta1 T cells. The study, taken as a whole, reports: Acute myeloid leukemia was reportedly broadly targeted by polyclonal Delta One T cells.

Regarding this clone: The antigen is undetermined.

TCRdb ran CATT on the PCR reads. The repertoire holds 8,500 to 9,500 gamma-chain clones, with about 46% as singletons. V gave up 0 bases and J gave up 6 bases; unmatched junction bases: 4. The CDR3 consists of 14 residues. Germline CDR1 VTNTFY, CDR2 YDVSTARD (reference sequence). The material sequenced was Vdelta1 gamma-delta T cells from blood grown in culture (DOT cells). This chain uses TRGV3 with TRGJP2. The sequence was obtained from a human donor in good health. As DNA, the CDR3 is TGTGCCACCTGGGACAGGCATCGTGATTGGATCAAGACGTTT. Protein sequence: CATWDRHRDWIKTF.